The 30 T cell receptor beta chains below come from one sample, sequenced in a study of monozygotic twins with inflammatory bowel disease. With the 5' RACE reads reprocessed, TCRdb shows one record per CDR3 protein and no DNA. The record lists under 200,000 distinct CDR3 sequences, of which the ten most abundant hold 2.5% to 3%. Specimen: blood. The receptors stem from a human donor with ulcerative colitis or Crohn's disease, or a healthy co-twin of an affected twin (not recorded which).

This chain joins TRBV30 and TRBJ1-5; there is no DNA to check the TCRdb D call of TRBD1. The germline V gene has CDR1 GTSNPN and CDR2 SVGIG (reference sequence). This CDR3 is 12 amino acids long. CDR3 in amino acids: CAIDRGNQPQHF.

This sequence joins TRBV27 and TRBJ1-4. Germline CDR1 reads MNHEY; CDR2 reads SMNVEV (reference sequence). This CDR3 region has 15 residues. The CDR3 loop reads CASSDYSSGGEKLFF. The whole variable domain, remainder taken from reference TRBV27 and TRBJ1-4, is EAQVTQNPRYLITVTGKKLTVTCSQNMNHEYMSWYRQDPGLGLRQIYYSMNVEVTDKGDVPEGYKVSRKEKRNFPLILESPSPNQTSLYFCASSDYSSGGEKLFFGSGTQLSVL.

The chain recombines TRBV7-2 with TRBJ2-4. Germline V CDR1 and CDR2: SGHTA, FQGNSA. This CDR3 comprises 14 residues. The CDR3 is CASSLAVAKNIQYF.

V and J are TRBV7-9 and TRBJ2-7; TCRdb's D call, TRBD1, is unchecked because there is no DNA. The CDR3 contains 17 residues. Germline values: CDR1 SEHNR, CDR2 FQNEAQ (reference sequence). The chain's CDR3 is CASSLGIVGGRGYEQYF.

The chain has TRBV29-1 and TRBJ2-1; the TCRdb D gene call, TRBD2, has no DNA to confirm it. CDR1 is SQVTM and CDR2 is ANQGSEA in the germline V gene. CDR3 size: 14 residues. The CDR3 sequence is CSVRIRLANNEQFF.

J is TRBJ1-4 and V is TRBV7-2. This CDR3 is built from 14 residues. CDR1 is SGHTA, CDR2 FQGNSA, per germline. The CDR3 sequence is CASSQGSFGEKLFF.

V and J are TRBV15 and TRBJ2-1; the TCRdb D gene call, TRBD2, has no DNA to confirm it. This CDR3 region has 14 residues. Germline CDR1 and CDR2: LNHNV and YYDKDF (reference sequence). The CDR3 reads CATSREDWINEQFF.

CDR3: CSVEALGTLNEQFF. The chain is built from TRBV29-1 and TRBJ2-1; with no DNA, the TCRdb D assignment of TRBD1 cannot be verified. The CDR3 is 14 residues long. From germline, CDR1 is SQVTM and CDR2 ANQGSEA.

This rearrangement joins TRBV10-3 to TRBJ2-2; lacking DNA, the TRBD2 call made by TCRdb goes unchecked. Looked up from germline, CDR1 is ENHRY and CDR2 is SYGVKD. This CDR3 is built from 19 residues. CDR3 protein: CAISESGTSGASNTGELFF.

V is TRBV5-1 and J is TRBJ2-1. This CDR3 region has 15 residues. The germline V gene encodes CDR1 SGHRS and CDR2 YFSETQ. This CDR3 is CASSATGTSYNEQFF. Supplemented by reference TRBV5-1 and TRBJ2-1, the full variable domain reads KAGVTQTPRYLIKTRGQQVTLSCSPISGHRSVSWYQQTPGQGLQFLFEYFSETQRNKGNFPGRFSGRQFSNSRSEMNVSTLELGDSALYLCASSATGTSYNEQFFGPGTRLTVL.

The chain couples TRBV18 to TRBJ1-1. Germline V lookup: CDR1 KGHSH, CDR2 LQKENI. The CDR3 totals 12 residues. CDR3 residues: CASSPGMTEAFF.

CDR3 amino acids: CASSYSRGYGYTF. The rearrangement joins TRBV6-5 to TRBJ1-2. There are 13 residues in the CDR3. CDR1 and CDR2 (germline): MNHEY, SVGAGI.

V is TRBV30 and J is TRBJ1-1; the TCRdb call, TRBD1, lacks DNA for checking. Germline values: CDR1 GTSNPN, CDR2 SVGIG (reference sequence). The CDR3 has 13 residues. The CDR3 here is CAQAGVMNTEAFF.

The chain is built from TRBV24-1 and TRBJ2-3; lacking DNA, the TRBD1 call made by TCRdb goes unchecked. This CDR3 has 17 amino acids. CDR1 and CDR2 (germline): KGHDR, SFDVKD. CDR3 amino acids: CATSDLQGTPGTDTQYF.

The genes are TRBV24-1 and TRBJ2-2; as DNA is missing, the TRBD1 call by TCRdb cannot be tested. CDR3 length equals 16 residues. The germline CDR1 and CDR2 sequences are KGHDR and SFDVKD. The CDR3 here is CATSGRGQAPTGELFF.

The rearrangement uses TRBV12-3 or TRBV12-4 and TRBJ2-3. The CDR3 contains 15 residues. This CDR3 reads CASSSHQSRTDTQYF.

The genes are TRBV7-2 and TRBJ2-3. CDR3 length: 14 amino acids. CDR1 and CDR2 from the germline V gene are SGHTA and FQGNSA. Here the CDR3 reads CASSLGHSTDTQYF.

The chain carries TRBV6-1 and TRBJ2-1; the TRBD2 assignment by TCRdb is unverifiable without DNA. CDR3 size: 15 residues. The germline V gene encodes CDR1 MNHNS and CDR2 SASEGT. This chain's CDR3 is CASSEMAGGLGEQFF.

The chain links TRBV20-1 to TRBJ2-1; there is no DNA to check the TCRdb D call of TRBD2. The CDR3 consists of 16 residues. The germline V gene has CDR1 DFQATT and CDR2 SNEGSKA (reference sequence). This CDR3 reads CSARENLAGVLNEQFF.

V usage is TRBV7-9 and J usage is TRBJ2-1; the D call of TRBD1 rests on TCRdb alone, since no DNA is present to check it. There are 15 residues in the CDR3. Germline CDR1 and CDR2: SEHNR and FQNEAQ (reference sequence). Here the CDR3 reads CASSSKGGVLYEQFF.

This chain joins TRBV20-1 and TRBJ2-1; the D call of TRBD2 rests on TCRdb alone, since no DNA is present to check it. Germline V gene data show CDR1 as DFQATT and CDR2 as SNEGSKA (reference sequence). CDR3 length: 15 amino acids. The CDR3 loop reads CSASQLAGAYNEQFF.

The CDR3 protein is CASSQARDRVSEQYF. This chain joins TRBV4-1 and TRBJ2-7; there is no DNA to check the TCRdb D call of TRBD1. The CDR3 has 15 amino acids. Germline CDR1 MGHRA, CDR2 YSYEKL.

CDR3 protein: CSVGGGDAPQHF. V and J are TRBV29-1 and TRBJ1-5. The germline V gene encodes CDR1 SQVTM and CDR2 ANQGSEA. There are 12 residues in the CDR3.

The V call is TRBV10-3, the J call TRBJ1-1; absent DNA, TCRdb's TRBD1 call cannot be checked. Germline CDR1 is ENHRY and CDR2 is SYGVKD. The CDR3 spans 14 residues. The CDR3 reads CAIRNGQGNTEAFF.

The chain joins TRBV9 to TRBJ1-5; TCRdb's D gene call, TRBD1, goes unchecked for lack of DNA. The CDR3 totals 14 residues. The germline V gene has CDR1 SGDLS and CDR2 YYNGEE. The CDR3 loop is CASSVGQGVGPQHF.

The chain carries TRBV11-2 and TRBJ1-1. This CDR3 has 15 residues. The germline gives CDR1 SGHAT, CDR2 FQNNGV. The CDR3 sequence: CASSLEGGMGTEAFF.

The chain has TRBV28 and TRBJ2-6; without DNA, the TCRdb call of TRBD1 cannot be checked. Germline loops: CDR1 MDHEN, CDR2 SYDVKM. The CDR3 runs 14 residues. The CDR3 protein is CASDSYSGANVLTF.

The chain recombines TRBV10-3 with TRBJ2-3. The length of the CDR3 is 14 residues. Germline V lookup: CDR1 ENHRY, CDR2 SYGVKD. CDR3 residues: CAISEGTTADTQYF.

The chain has TRBV2 and TRBJ2-2; without DNA, the TCRdb call of TRBD1 cannot be checked. The germline V gene has CDR1 SNHLY and CDR2 FYNNEI. The CDR3 contains 15 residues. CDR3 protein: CASRTGTVNTGELFF.

This CDR3 is CASSYSSLAGGLRYNEQFF. The chain has TRBV6-5 and TRBJ2-1; TCRdb's assignment of TRBD2 cannot be checked, as there is no DNA. This CDR3 contains 19 residues. CDR1 and CDR2 (germline): MNHEY, SVGAGI.